This T cell receptor beta chain was identified during a study of shared clonotypes between healthy human individuals (dated by TCRdb to the early 2020s). Study-level background: The cohort included a few men and two women between 18 and 49 years of age. Per donor, three plates each were used for CD4 naive and CD4 memory, two for CD8 naive, and one for CD8 memory. To increase sequencing depth and limit assay-specific biases, TCR repertoire library preparation and sequencing were carried out by different laboratories using diverse techniques. To estimate repertoire size and how much clonotypes are shared between individuals, the study performed deep sequencing of blood TCR repertoires from a few healthy adults. Between about 0.9 and 10 billion PBMCs per donor were obtained by leukapheresis.

The germline V gene (reference sequence) sets CDR1 to SGHNT and CDR2 to YYREEE. The CDR3, from cysteine to phenylalanine, totals 13 residues. CDR3 DNA only is kept here, 39 bases in frame from base 1. At the junction V is shortened by 2 bases and J by 6 bases, with 9 bases in between. Using the deep immunoSEQ assay, TCR CDR3 regions were amplified from genomic DNA by multiplex PCR. Extracted genomic DNA from each cell subset was spread evenly across all wells of several immunoSEQ 96-well plates, with each plate serving as a replicate. Each replicate PCR for sorted subsets received about 180 ng genomic DNA, equal to tens of thousands of T cell genomes. Purified libraries were measured with a Qubit 3.0 fluorometer, size-checked on a Bioanalyzer 2100, and measured again with the KAPA Library Quantification kit. A separate single-read 150-cycle Illumina NextSeq 550 flow cell was used to sequence each immunoSEQ 96-well plate. As for how the authors treated the data: The immunoSEQ output contained only junctional sequences without quality scores, so filtering could not match that applied to full-length reads. Sequences were annotated with PyIR, a Python wrapper for IgBLAST v1.9, and V/J genes and CDR3 were assigned using IMGT germline references. Any read was removed if the V/J assignment was weak (E-value above 1e-6), the CDR3 was missing, or the read contained stop codons, out-of-frame junctions, or ambiguous translated residues. V3J clonotypes were defined as sequences sharing the same inferred V gene, J gene, and CDR3 amino acid sequence. Percentage overlap between repertoires was calculated by dividing the number of shared unique clonotypes by the size of the smaller repertoire. Three approaches were used to assess repertoire richness: RTK rarefaction, the Chao1 estimator, and Recon v2.1 estimates of unobserved clonotypes. For all TCRbeta clonotypes obtained by the gDNA method from four donors, generation probabilities were computed with OLGA. TCRdb mirrors the immuneACCESS table, restricted to in-frame sequences. Some clones are absent from its copies; in checked studies, under half trace to an unresolved V gene, and the reason for the others is unknown. That table furnishes V, J and clone size, whereas the DNA furnished D and trimming. Across this sample there are 2 million to 2.5 million clones, with 90% to 97% seen only once. The ten largest clones add up to approximately 0.13% of the sample.

General study outcomes and caveats: Even with the large sequencing depth, rarefaction of the sorted-subset datasets indicated that sequencing was incomplete. Based on pairwise subsampling, the degree of clonotype sharing among donors was expected to be affected by sequencing depth. Because the study included only a small number of donors, the genetic and exposure-history diversity represented was limited. Sharing across a few donors was observed for about 5% of naive CD4, less than 4% of naive CD8, 2% to 2.5% of memory CD4, and about 0.4% of memory CD8 clonotypes. Only blood was sampled, and tissue TCR repertoires likely differ from those in blood. Clonotypes shared by all four sorted-subset donors showed higher generation probabilities than non-shared clonotypes. Estimated clonotype richness was generally larger for naive than for memory subsets.

Notes on this clone: There is no known antigen for this receptor. No per-base quality is available; no much larger clone lies one base away.

The donors were healthy, HIV-negative adults who had no recently reported acute infections or vaccinations. Every donor was a Caucasian adult residing in Nashville, Tennessee, USA. Magnetic negative selection was used to enrich CD4+ T cells, after which naive cells were positively selected on CD45RA and the negative fraction became the memory subset. Blood was obtained by leukapheresis, after which PBMCs were separated by Ficoll-Histopaque density gradient centrifugation and cryopreserved in liquid nitrogen vapor phase. Purity and quantity of every magnetically sorted T cell population were checked by analytical flow cytometry. From each sorted fraction, genomic DNA was isolated and quantified by UV absorbance on a Nanodrop 2000c.

The rearranged chain carries TRBV5-4 and TRBJ1-5; the D gene is possibly TRBD1, with 6 bases matching. The sequence was collected from a man in his late teens or twenties in good health. Sequencing input: naive CD4+ T cells sorted from blood. Explained via the paper, the cell subset or site label denotes: CD45RA+ positively selected. The CDR3 region has the sequence CASSLQGAQPQHF. The sequence in DNA is TGTGCCAGCAGCTTACAGGGTGCTCAGCCCCAGCATTTT. The variable domain in full, with residues beyond the CDR3 obtained from the reference TRBV5-4 and TRBJ1-5 genes, is ETGVTQSPTHLIKTRGQQVTLRCSSQSGHNTVSWYQQALGQGPQFIFQYYREEENGRGNFPPRFSGLQFPNYSSELNVNALELDDSALYLCASSLQGAQPQHFGDGTRLSIL.